A selection of T cell receptor beta chains follows, all from one sample in a study of long-term antiretroviral therapy in people with HIV. Here immunoSEQ multiplex PCR was the method, and the copy in TCRdb shows in-frame clones only, minus some. The table records tens of thousands of clones, about 88% of them present only once. The source was unsorted PBMCs, collected roughly 2.9 years before starting antiretroviral therapy. These receptors were collected from a woman aged 25 to 39 with HIV. CDR3s include the opening cysteine and the closing phenylalanine or tryptophan. The order of the fields is clone size, D gene, V gene, J gene, CDR3 DNA, CDR3 protein. D genes are given only for firm matches. Size tells how often a clone was seen (once, few, many) or the class of an expanded clone, and some rows leave it out.

-	-	TRBV10-2	TRBJ2-7	TGCGCCAGCAGTGAGTACAGATACGAGCAGTACTTC	CASSEYRYEQYF
-	-	TRBV29-1	TRBJ1-1	TGCAGCGTAACAGCGAACACTGAAGCTTTCTTT	CSVTANTEAFF
-	-	TRBV4-1	TRBJ1-2	TGCGCCAGCAGCCAAGATCTTTATGGCTACACCTTC	CASSQDLYGYTF
-	TRBD1	TRBV5-1	TRBJ2-1	TGCGCCAGCAGCGCCGGACAGGGTTTCTACAATGAGCAGTTCTTC	CASSAGQGFYNEQFF
-	TRBD2	TRBV5-5	TRBJ2-2	TGTGCCAGCACCGCGGGGGTCGGGGAGCTGTTTTTT	CASTAGVGELFF
-	TRBD1	TRBV9	TRBJ2-3	TGTGCCAGCAGCGGGACAGGGGACAGCACAGATACGCAGTATTTT	CASSGTGDSTDTQYF
-	TRBD1	TRBV27	TRBJ1-2	TGTGCCAGCAGTTCGACTCCGGGACAGGGGAACTATGGCTACACCTTC	CASSSTPGQGNYGYTF
-	-	TRBV9	TRBJ1-1	TGTGCCAGCGTAAAACAGGGCCCTTTGGCTTTCTTT	CASVKQGPLAFF
-	-	TRBV9	TRBJ1-1	TGTGCCAGCAGCGCGACCCCCTCATTTGGGGCTTTCTTT	CASSATPSFGAFF
-	TRBD1	TRBV4-2	TRBJ2-4	TGTGCCAGCAGCTTAAGCCCCGGGGAGACAGGGACCCCCCAAAACATTCAGTACTTC	CASSLSPGETGTPQNIQYF
-	TRBD1	TRBV7-9	TRBJ2-2	TGTGCCAGCAGCCGGGGGACAGGGGGCACCGGGGAGCTGTTTTTT	CASSRGTGGTGELFF
-	TRBD1	TRBV6-1	TRBJ1-4	TGTGCCAGCAGTGAAACTGAGGGGACAGGGCATGAAAAACTGTTTTTT	CASSETEGTGHEKLFF
-	-	TRBV27	TRBJ2-2	TGTGCCAGCAGCTCCAGGGGATACACCGGGGAGCTGTTTTTT	CASSSRGYTGELFF
-	TRBD1	TRBV7-8	TRBJ1-6	TGTGCCAGCAGCCTACGGAGGGACAGCTTCAATTCACCCCTCCACTTT	CASSLRRDSFNSPLHF
-	-	TRBV19	TRBJ2-7	TGTGCCAGTAGCCTAGGTCTTTGGAATGGGGAGCAGTACTTC	CASSLGLWNGEQYF
-	TRBD1	TRBV6-5	TRBJ2-5	TGTGCCAGCAGGTACAGGGGGCGGGAGACCCAGTACTTC	CASRYRGRETQYF
-	-	TRBV7-9	TRBJ1-2	TGTGCCAGCAGCTCGAGGTTTCGCGAGCGCCGGGACTATGGCTACACCTTC	CASSSRFRERRDYGYTF
-	TRBD1	TRBV4-1	TRBJ1-2	TGCGCCAGCAGCCATTCCGGGACAGCCTATGGCTACACCTTC	CASSHSGTAYGYTF
-	-	TRBV11-2	TRBJ2-5	TGTGCCAGCAGCTTGGGTCTTCTGTTCGAGACCCAGTACTTC	CASSLGLLFETQYF
once	-	TRBV5-4	TRBJ1-3	TGTGCCAGCAGCCCGGAGCCGTTCTCTGGAAACACCATATATTTT	CASSPEPFSGNTIYF
-	TRBD1	TRBV30	TRBJ2-5	TGTGCCTGGAGTGTACCCGGGACAGGGGAAAGAGAGACCCAGTACTTC	CAWSVPGTGERETQYF
-	TRBD1	TRBV30	TRBJ2-2	TGTGCCTGGAGGGACAGGGGATCAGGGGAGCTGTTTTTT	CAWRDRGSGELFF
-	-	TRBV6-5	TRBJ2-3	TGTGCCAGCAGTTACGACGGAGCTACAGATACGCAGTATTTT	CASSYDGATDTQYF
-	TRBD2	TRBV18	TRBJ2-3	TGTGCCAGCTCACTGGGACTAGCGTCAGATACGCAGTATTTT	CASSLGLASDTQYF
-	-	TRBV5-1	TRBJ1-1	TGCGCCAGCAGCGAGGGGGGGCGGGTCGCTGAAGCTTTCTTT	CASSEGGRVAEAFF
-	TRBD1	TRBV4-2	TRBJ1-2	TGTGCCAGCAGCCCAACGACAGGGACCTATGGCTACACCTTC	CASSPTTGTYGYTF
-	TRBD1	TRBV5-6	TRBJ1-1	TGTGCCAGCAGCTCCCAGGGGGACAGGGGAGGTCCTGAAGCTTTCTTT	CASSSQGDRGGPEAFF
-	-	TRBV30	TRBJ2-3	TGTGCCTGGAGTGGAGGCAGGGGATCAGATACGCAGTATTTT	CAWSGGRGSDTQYF
-	-	TRBV4-1	TRBJ1-2	TGCGCCAGCAGCCAAGTTAAGGGAGCCATCTATGGCTACACCTTC	CASSQVKGAIYGYTF
-	-	TRBV6-6	TRBJ2-1	TGTGCCAGCAGTTACGGGGGGGCTGCCTACAATGAGCAGTTCTTC	CASSYGGAAYNEQFF
-	-	TRBV7-3	TRBJ2-3	TGTGCCAGCAGCAGACAGGAACTTTCCCCTACTAGCACAGATACGCAGTATTTT	CASSRQELSPTSTDTQYF
-	-	TRBV6-5	TRBJ2-6	TGTGCCAGCAGCCCCAAGGGGGCCAACGTCCTGACTTTC	CASSPKGANVLTF
once	-	TRBV9	TRBJ1-5	TGTGCCAGCAGCGTAGACCCGGGTAGCAATCAGCCCCAGCATTTT	CASSVDPGSNQPQHF
-	-	TRBV5-6	TRBJ2-5	TGTGCCAGCAGCTTGAGTGCCCCCCAAGAGACCCAGTACTTC	CASSLSAPQETQYF
-	-	TRBV6-5	TRBJ1-1	TGTGCCAGCAGTCAACGGGGGGGCACTGAAGCTTTCTTT	CASSQRGGTEAFF
-	TRBD1	TRBV5-1	TRBJ2-1	TGCGCCAGCAGCTTGACAGGGGGCGCAGGCAATGAGCAGTTCTTC	CASSLTGGAGNEQFF
-	-	TRBV18	TRBJ2-2	TGTGCCAGCTCGCCCCAAAAACCACAGGCGTGGAACACCGGGGAGCTGTTTTTT	CASSPQKPQAWNTGELFF
-	TRBD2	TRBV7-2	TRBJ2-5	TGTGCCAGCAGCTTAATTAGCGGGGGGTACCAAGAGACCCAGTACTTC	CASSLISGGYQETQYF